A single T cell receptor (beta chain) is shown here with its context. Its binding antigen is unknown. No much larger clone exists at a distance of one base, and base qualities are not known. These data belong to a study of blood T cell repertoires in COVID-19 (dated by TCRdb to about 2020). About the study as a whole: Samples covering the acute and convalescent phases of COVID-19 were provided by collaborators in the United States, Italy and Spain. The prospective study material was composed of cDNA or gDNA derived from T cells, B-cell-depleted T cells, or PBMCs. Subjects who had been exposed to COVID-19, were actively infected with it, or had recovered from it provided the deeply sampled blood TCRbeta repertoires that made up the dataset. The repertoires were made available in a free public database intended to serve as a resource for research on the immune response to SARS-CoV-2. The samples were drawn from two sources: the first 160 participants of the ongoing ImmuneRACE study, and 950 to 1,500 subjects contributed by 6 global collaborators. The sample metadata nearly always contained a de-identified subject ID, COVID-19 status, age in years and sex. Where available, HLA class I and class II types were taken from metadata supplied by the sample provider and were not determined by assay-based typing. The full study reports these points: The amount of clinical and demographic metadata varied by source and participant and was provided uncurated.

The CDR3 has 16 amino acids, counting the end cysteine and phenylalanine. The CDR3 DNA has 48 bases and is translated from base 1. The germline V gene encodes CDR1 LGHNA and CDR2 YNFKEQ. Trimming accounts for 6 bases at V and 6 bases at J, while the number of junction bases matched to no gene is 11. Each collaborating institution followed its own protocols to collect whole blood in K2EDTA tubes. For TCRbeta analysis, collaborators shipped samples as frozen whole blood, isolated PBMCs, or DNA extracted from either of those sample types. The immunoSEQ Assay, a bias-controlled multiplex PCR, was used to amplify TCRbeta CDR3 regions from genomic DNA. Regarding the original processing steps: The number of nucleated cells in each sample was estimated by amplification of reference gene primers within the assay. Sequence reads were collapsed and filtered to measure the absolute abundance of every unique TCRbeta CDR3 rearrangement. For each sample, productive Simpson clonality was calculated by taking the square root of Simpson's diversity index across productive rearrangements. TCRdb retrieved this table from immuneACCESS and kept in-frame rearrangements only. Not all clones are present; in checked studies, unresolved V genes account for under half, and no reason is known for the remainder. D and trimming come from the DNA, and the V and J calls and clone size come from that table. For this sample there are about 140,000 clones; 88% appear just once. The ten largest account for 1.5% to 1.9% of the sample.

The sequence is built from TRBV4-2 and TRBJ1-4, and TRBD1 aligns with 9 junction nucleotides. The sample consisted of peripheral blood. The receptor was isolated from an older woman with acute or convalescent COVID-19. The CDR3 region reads CASRRGRGTGYEKLFF. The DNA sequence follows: TGTGCCAGCAGGCGAGGCCGTGGGACAGGGTATGAAAAACTGTTTTTT.